This TCR beta chain was found in a study of synovial regulatory T cells in juvenile arthritis. About the research overall: Treatments: three naive, several methotrexate, one methotrexate plus infliximab, one unknown. Whole-study findings and limits: Synovial Tregs shared more CDR3 sequences with iaTregs than other blood Tregs. Across patients, iaTreg TCR repertoires were mostly private, partly shared with synovial Teff and blood CPL.

Sequenced by immunoSEQ multiplex PCR; TCRdb stores in-frame clones only, minus some. The listing contains fewer than 2,000 clones. The synovial samples were synovial fluid, paired with peripheral blood from each active arthritis patient. FOXP3 TSDR demethylation in synovial Tregs matched blood and healthy-donor Tregs. This clone is deemed medium-sized by its frequency. Its cognate antigen is unknown. The CDR3 totals 14 residues. DNA for this receptor is not on file. Germline CDR1 reads MNHEY; CDR2 reads SVGAGI. The clonotype comes from a donor under 30 with juvenile idiopathic arthritis. The sequencing sample was made of Treg cells from the synovium. V and J are TRBV6-5 and TRBJ1-1; TCRdb proposes TRBD1, but this gene call is untestable without DNA. This CDR3 reads CASSDVTGDTEAFF.